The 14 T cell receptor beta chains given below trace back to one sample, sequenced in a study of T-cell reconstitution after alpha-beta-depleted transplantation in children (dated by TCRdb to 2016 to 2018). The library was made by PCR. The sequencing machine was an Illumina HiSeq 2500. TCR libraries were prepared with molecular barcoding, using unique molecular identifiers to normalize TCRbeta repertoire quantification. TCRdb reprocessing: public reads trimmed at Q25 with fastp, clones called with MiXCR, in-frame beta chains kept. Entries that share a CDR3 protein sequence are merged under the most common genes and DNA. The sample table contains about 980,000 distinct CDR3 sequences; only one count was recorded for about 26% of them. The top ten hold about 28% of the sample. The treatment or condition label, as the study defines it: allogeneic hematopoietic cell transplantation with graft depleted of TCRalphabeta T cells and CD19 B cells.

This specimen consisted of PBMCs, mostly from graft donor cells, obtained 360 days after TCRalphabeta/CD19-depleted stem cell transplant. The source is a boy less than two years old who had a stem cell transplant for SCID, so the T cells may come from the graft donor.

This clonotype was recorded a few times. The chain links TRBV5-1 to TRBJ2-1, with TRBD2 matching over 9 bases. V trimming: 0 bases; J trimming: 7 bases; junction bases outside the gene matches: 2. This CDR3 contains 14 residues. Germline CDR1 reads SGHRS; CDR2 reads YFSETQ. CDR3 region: CASSLVAGGNEQFF. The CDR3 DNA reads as TGCGCCAGCAGCTTGGTTGCGGGGGGGAATGAGCAGTTCTTC.

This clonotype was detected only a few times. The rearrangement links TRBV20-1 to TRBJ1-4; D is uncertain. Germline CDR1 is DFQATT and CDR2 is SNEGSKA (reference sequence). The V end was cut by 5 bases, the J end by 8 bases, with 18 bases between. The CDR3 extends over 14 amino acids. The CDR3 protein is CSADDGGGLEKLFF. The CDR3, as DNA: TGCAGTGCTGACGATGGAGGAGGGTTAGAAAAACTGTTTTTT.

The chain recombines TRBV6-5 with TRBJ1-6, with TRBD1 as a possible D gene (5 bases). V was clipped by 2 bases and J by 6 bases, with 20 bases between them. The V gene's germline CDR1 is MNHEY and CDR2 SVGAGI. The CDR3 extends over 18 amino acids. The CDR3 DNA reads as TGTGCCAGCAGTTACCGGGCGGGGCCGACGGGGCTTAATTCACCCCTCCACTTT. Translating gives CASSYRAGPTGLNSPLHF.

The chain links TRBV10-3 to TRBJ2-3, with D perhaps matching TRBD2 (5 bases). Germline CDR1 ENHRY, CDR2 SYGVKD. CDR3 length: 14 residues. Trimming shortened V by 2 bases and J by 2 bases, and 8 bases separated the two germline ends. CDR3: CAISEGLNTDTQYF. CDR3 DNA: TGTGCCATCAGTGAGGGACTGAACACAGATACGCAGTATTTT.

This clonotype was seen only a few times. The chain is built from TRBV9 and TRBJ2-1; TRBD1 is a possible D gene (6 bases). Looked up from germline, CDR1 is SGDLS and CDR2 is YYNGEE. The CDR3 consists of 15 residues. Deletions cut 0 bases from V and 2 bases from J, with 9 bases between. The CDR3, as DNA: TGTGCCAGCAGCGTAGATAGGGGGACCTACAATGAGCAGTTCTTC. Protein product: CASSVDRGTYNEQFF.

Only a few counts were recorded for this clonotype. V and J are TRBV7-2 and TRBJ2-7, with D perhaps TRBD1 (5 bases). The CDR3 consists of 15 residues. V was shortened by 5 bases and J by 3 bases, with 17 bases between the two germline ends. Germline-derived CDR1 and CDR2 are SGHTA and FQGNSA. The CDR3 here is CASSPTAGHSYEQYF. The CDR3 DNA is TGTGCCAGCAGCCCAACCGCCGGACACAGCTACGAGCAGTACTTC.

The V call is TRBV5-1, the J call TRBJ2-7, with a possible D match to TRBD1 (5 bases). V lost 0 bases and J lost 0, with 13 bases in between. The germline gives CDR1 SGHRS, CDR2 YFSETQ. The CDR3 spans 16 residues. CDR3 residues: CASSLEATGYSYEQYF. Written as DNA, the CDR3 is TGCGCCAGCAGCTTGGAGGCAACAGGCTACTCCTACGAGCAGTACTTC.

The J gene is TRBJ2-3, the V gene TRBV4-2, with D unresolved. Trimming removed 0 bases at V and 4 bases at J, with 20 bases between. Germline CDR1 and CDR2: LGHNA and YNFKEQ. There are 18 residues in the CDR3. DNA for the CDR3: TGTGCCAGCAGCCAAGAAATCCGCGCGACGTCGGGCCCAGATACGCAGTATTTT. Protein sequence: CASSQEIRATSGPDTQYF.

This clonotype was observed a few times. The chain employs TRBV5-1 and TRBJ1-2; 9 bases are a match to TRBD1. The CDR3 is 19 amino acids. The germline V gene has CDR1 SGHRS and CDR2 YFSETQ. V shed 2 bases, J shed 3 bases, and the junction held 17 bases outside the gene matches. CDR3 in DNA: TGCGCCAGCAGCTTCTTCCTACGTCGACAGGGGGATTCGGACTATGGCTACACCTTC. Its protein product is CASSFFLRRQGDSDYGYTF.

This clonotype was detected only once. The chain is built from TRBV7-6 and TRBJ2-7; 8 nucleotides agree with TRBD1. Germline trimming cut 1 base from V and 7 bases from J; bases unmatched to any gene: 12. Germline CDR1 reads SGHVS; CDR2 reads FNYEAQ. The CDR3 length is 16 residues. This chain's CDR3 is CASSLEFGQGHSEQYF. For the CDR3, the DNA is TGTGCCAGCAGCTTAGAATTCGGACAGGGTCATAGTGAGCAGTACTTC.

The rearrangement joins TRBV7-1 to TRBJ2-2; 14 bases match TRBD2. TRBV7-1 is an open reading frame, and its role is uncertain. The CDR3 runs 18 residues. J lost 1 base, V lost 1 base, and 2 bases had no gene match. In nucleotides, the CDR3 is TGTGCCAGCAGCTCAGGACTAGCGGGGGGGATGAACACCGGGGAGCTGTTTTTT. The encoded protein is CASSSGLAGGMNTGELFF.

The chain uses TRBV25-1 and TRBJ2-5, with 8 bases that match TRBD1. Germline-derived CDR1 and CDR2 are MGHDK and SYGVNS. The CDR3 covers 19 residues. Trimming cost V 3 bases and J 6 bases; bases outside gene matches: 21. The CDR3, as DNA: TGTGCCAGCAGTGAGGGACAGGTTACTCTTCGTTGGGCGAAGAAGACCCAGTACTTC. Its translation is CASSEGQVTLRWAKKTQYF.

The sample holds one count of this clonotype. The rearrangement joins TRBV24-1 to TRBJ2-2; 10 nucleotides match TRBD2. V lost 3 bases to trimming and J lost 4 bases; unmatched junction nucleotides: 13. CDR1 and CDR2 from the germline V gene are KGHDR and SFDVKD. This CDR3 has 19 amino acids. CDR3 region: CATSDAPFLAGGGTGELFF. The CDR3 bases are TGTGCCACCAGTGATGCTCCGTTTTTAGCGGGGGGAGGCACCGGGGAGCTGTTTTTT.

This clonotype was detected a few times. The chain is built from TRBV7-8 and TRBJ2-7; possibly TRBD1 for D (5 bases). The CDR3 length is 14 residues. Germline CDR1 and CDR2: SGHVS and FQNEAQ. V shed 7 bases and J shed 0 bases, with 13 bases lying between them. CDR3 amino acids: CASTTKTASYEQYF. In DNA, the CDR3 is TGTGCCAGCACCACAAAGACAGCCTCCTACGAGCAGTACTTC.